This TCR beta chain comes out of a study of T cell responses to AZD1222 COVID-19 vaccine (dated by TCRdb to the early 2020s). A note on the overall study: AZD1222 recipients whose second dose came at about 4 weeks and those whose second dose came at about 12 weeks were combined into one group, since spike-specific TCR depth and breadth did not differ between the two schedules. TCR sequencing was performed for fewer than 250 trial participants, of whom 207 were given two doses of AZD1222 and some 25 were given two doses of MenACWY control vaccine. Enrollment into the trials was organized by age into subgroups of 18-55, 56-69 and 70-plus years, and those subgroups contained around 150, 28 and 57 TCR-sequenced participants, respectively. Here is what the overall study found, with its caveats: Conclusions about previously exposed vaccinees were limited because only five to seven AZD1222 recipients were SARS-CoV-2 seropositive at baseline. In the small 56-69-year group, the increase in depth fell short of significance, most likely because of low power. Because no samples from the day 14 peak response were available, repertoires could be characterized only after the peak T cell response. Most participants were white British and females outnumbered males, and the authors suggested that clonal diversity may have been underestimated. Epitopes outside the regions mutated in the B.1.351 and B.1.1.7 variants were reportedly recognized by nearly half of the unique spike-specific TCRs. After two AZD1222 doses, spike-specific TCR breadth and depth were significantly higher than at day 0 and than in MenACWY recipients. The whole spike protein was spanned by vaccine-associated CD4 TCRs, and dominant responses were seen in regions 160-218 and 743-854.

The CDR3 regions of human TCRbeta chains were analyzed by immunosequencing. On the authors' methods: TCRs in the repertoires were compared against a reference library of SARS-CoV-2-specific TCRs that had been generated with the MIRA antigen-specificity platform. Breadth meant the fraction of unique TCRs that were SARS-CoV-2-associated, whereas depth meant the fraction of total T cells that were SARS-CoV-2-associated. Using the MIRA data, every spike-specific TCR was mapped to the spike region that the TCR reacted to and assigned to either a CD4 or a CD8 class. Log10-transformed breadth and depth values were compared by one-way ANOVA with Sidak's multiple comparisons tests. TCRdb obtained this table from immuneACCESS and retained in-frame rearrangements with V and J assigned. These tables miss some clones; where compared with another copy, unresolved V genes account for less than half of the shortfall, and the remainder is unexplained. V and J calls and clone size follow that table, whereas D and trimming were derived from the DNA. The sample data list around 120,000 clones, and around 86% of these were observed just once. The ten largest clones take up approximately 7.6% of the sample.

About this clone itself: Its antigen has not been determined. It has no much larger one-base neighbor in the sample; base qualities were not kept.

The sample's time point label is to be understood as: baseline before first vaccination. Vaccinee samples came from UK trials COV001 and COV002, including a single-blind randomized controlled phase 2/3 trial of AZD1222 (ChAdOx1 nCoV-19) in healthy adults. Trial participant PBMC samples were collected at day 0 and day 28 after the second dose for TCRbeta chain sequencing. V is clipped by 6 bases and J by 0 bases, and the sequence between their germline boundaries is 15 bases long. CDR1 and CDR2, per the germline V gene, are SQVTM and ANQGSEA. From cysteine to phenylalanine, the CDR3 is 14 amino acids long. Here the CDR3 DNA is all that survives: 42 bases in frame from base 1.

Rearrangement joined TRBV29-1 to TRBJ2-7; TRBD1 could be the D gene, as 5 bases match. The receptor's source is an adult in good health. Specimen: peripheral blood, collected on day 0 of AZD1222 vaccination. The sequence in DNA is TGCAGCGTCGCAGACAGCCCAACCTCCTACGAGCAGTACTTC. Its translation reads: CSVADSPTSYEQYF.